This entry is about one T cell receptor beta chain. This clone was found a few times. Its antigen is unknown. Base qualities are not provided; no much larger clone lies one nucleotide away. TCRbeta CDR3 regions were amplified from genomic DNA by means of the immunoSEQ Assay, a bias-controlled multiplex PCR. The paper's processing steps were these. Nucleated cell counts per sample were estimated from amplification of reference gene primers within the assay. To quantify the absolute abundance of each unique TCRbeta CDR3 rearrangement, sequence reads were collapsed and filtered. For each sample, productive Simpson clonality was calculated as the square root of Simpson's diversity index over productive rearrangements. TCRdb holds this immuneACCESS table with in-frame rearrangements only. Some clones are missing; in checked studies, unresolved V genes explain under half, and the rest has no known cause. V and J calls and clone size are as listed in that table; D and trimming were resolved from the DNA. In this sample the table shows over 150,000 clones, 75% to 80% of which occur a single time. About 25% of the sample rests with the top ten.

CDR1 is given as GTSNPN and CDR2 as SVGIG, both from the germline V gene (reference sequence). The CDR3, cysteine through phenylalanine, is 15 amino acids long. Here the CDR3 DNA is all that survives: 45 bases in frame from base 1. Trimming leaves V shorter by 4 bases and J shorter by 3 bases, with the junction holding 8 bases beyond the gene matches. The data are from a study of blood T cell repertoires in COVID-19 (dated by TCRdb to 2018 to 2021). With respect to the entire study: The collaborator samples originated in the United States, Italy and Spain and spanned the acute and convalescent phases of COVID-19. The prospective study material was composed of cDNA or gDNA derived from T cells, B-cell-depleted T cells, or PBMCs. The dataset comprised deeply sampled blood TCRbeta repertoires from subjects exposed to, actively infected with, or recovered from COVID-19. The repertoires were released in a freely available public database intended as a resource for research on the immune response to SARS-CoV-2. Samples were obtained from the ongoing ImmuneRACE study (first 160 participants) and from 950 to 1,500 subjects provided by 6 global collaborators. Nearly every sample came with metadata listing a de-identified subject ID, COVID-19 status, age in years and sex. HLA class I and class II types, where available, came from metadata supplied by the sample provider rather than from assay-based typing.

The collaborating institutions used their own protocols to collect whole blood in K2EDTA tubes. For TCRbeta analysis, collaborators shipped samples in one of three forms: frozen whole blood, isolated PBMCs, or DNA extracted from either of those sample types. Results the study describes overall, beyond this receptor: The quantity of clinical and demographic metadata differed by source and by participant and was supplied without curation.

The chain was built from TRBV30 and TRBJ1-4, and 7 junctional nucleotides match TRBD1. The TCR originated in a woman between 70 and 85 years old with acute or convalescent COVID-19. Source material: peripheral blood. The encoded CDR3 is CAWTLPDRANEKLFF. The bases read TGTGCCTGGACCCTACCAGACAGGGCTAATGAAAAACTGTTTTTT.